One sample yielded the 16 T cell receptor beta chains listed below, sequenced in a study of blood T cell repertoires in COVID-19. Sequencing used immunoSEQ multiplex PCR; TCRdb keeps in-frame clones, though not all of them. There are about 53,000 clones in the sample; approximately 89% occur only once, and approximately 4.9% lies in the top ten. Material for sequencing was peripheral blood. The source is a man between 60 and 75 years old with active COVID-19.

The chain employs TRBV15 and TRBJ2-2; a weak D match, TRBD1 (6 bases). Looked up from germline, CDR1 is LNHNV and CDR2 is YYDKDF (reference sequence). The V end lost 4 bases, the J end lost 7 bases, and 7 bases lay between the germline ends. The CDR3 extends over 12 amino acids. CDR3 in amino acids: CATSKGGGELFF. For the CDR3, the DNA is TGTGCCACCAGCAAAGGGGGCGGGGAGCTGTTTTTT. Filled out from reference TRBV15 and TRBJ2-2, the complete variable domain reads DAMVIQNPRYQVTQFGKPVTLSCSQTLNHNVMYWYQQKSSQAPKLLFHYYDKDFNNEADTPDNFQSRRPNTSFCFLDIRSPGLGDTAMYLCATSKGGGELFFGEGSRLTVL.

This clone appeared a few times. This sequence joins TRBV3-1 (or the pseudogene TRBV3-2) and TRBJ2-1; D is perhaps TRBD2 (6 bases). The length of the CDR3 is 14 residues. Between the trimmed V and J ends, which lost 5 bases and 7 bases, there was a span of 15 bases. CDR1 is LGHDT, CDR2 YNNKEL, per germline (reference sequence). The chain's CDR3 is CASSAGGRANEQFF. CDR3 sequence (DNA): TGTGCCAGCAGCGCCGGGGGTAGGGCAAATGAGCAGTTCTTC.

Written as DNA, the CDR3 is TGTGCCAGCAGCAGTTCTCGACTAGCCACCTCCTACAATGAGCAGTTCTTC. Protein: CASSSSRLATSYNEQFF. The rearrangement links TRBV7-6 to TRBJ2-1; TRBD2 matches at 7 bases. V shed 5 bases and J 0 bases; nucleotides not matched to a gene: 10. Germline CDR1 SGHVS, CDR2 FNYEAQ. The CDR3 contains 17 residues.

The chain carries TRBV6-6 and TRBJ1-6; weak D call: TRBD1 (5 bases). The CDR3 spans 14 residues. V was trimmed by 7 bases and J by 7 bases, leaving 14 bases between them. Germline V lookup: CDR1 MNHNY, CDR2 SVGAGI (reference sequence). CDR3 bases: TGTGCCAGCACCGTCAGGGAGGGGAATTCACCCCTCCACTTT. Protein: CASTVREGNSPLHF.

This chain links TRBV19 with TRBJ2-5, with D uncertain. Trimming took off 4 bases at V and 0 bases at J, with 3 bases between the two ends. Germline CDR1 LNHDA, CDR2 SQIVND (reference sequence). The CDR3 loop spans 12 amino acids. Here the CDR3 DNA reads TGTGCCAGTAGTACCAACCAAGAGACCCAGTACTTC. Amino acids: CASSTNQETQYF.

The count of this clone is one. CDR3 sequence (DNA): TGTGCCAGCACCGGGGGGGGGACAGGGCCGAATACGCAGTATTTT. Its translation is CASTGGGTGPNTQYF. The chain employs TRBV5-4 and TRBJ2-3; D possibly corresponds to TRBD1 (9 bases). CDR1 SGHNT and CDR2 YYREEE come from the germline V gene (reference sequence). V was pared by 6 bases and J by 7 bases, with 21 bases between. The CDR3 spans 15 residues.

The V and J genes are TRBV3-1 (or the pseudogene TRBV3-2) and TRBJ2-5; D perhaps matches TRBD2 (5 bases). This CDR3 has 13 amino acids. Germline V lookup: CDR1 LGHDT, CDR2 YNNKEL (reference sequence). V lost 3 bases, J lost 5 bases, and 10 bases lay in between. This CDR3 is CASSQGVGETQYF. In DNA, the CDR3 is TGTGCCAGCAGCCAGGGAGTCGGGGAGACCCAGTACTTC.

The gene calls are TRBV19 and TRBJ2-7; 8 nucleotides line up with TRBD2. Trimming at V came to 3 bases and at J to 1 base, leaving 2 bases not matched to a gene. CDR1 and CDR2 from the germline V gene are LNHDA and SQIVND (reference sequence). The CDR3 length is 14 residues. CDR3 in DNA: TGTGCCAGTAGTATCGGCGGGAGGTCCTACGAGCAGTACTTC. Protein: CASSIGGRSYEQYF.

The chain links TRBV5-4 to TRBJ1-1; a weak D match, TRBD1 (5 bases). V gave up 6 bases and J gave up 3 bases, with 15 bases separating them. From germline, CDR1 is SGHNT and CDR2 YYREEE (reference sequence). The CDR3 covers 14 residues. The CDR3: CASKWAGTYTEAFF. For the CDR3, the DNA is TGTGCCAGCAAGTGGGCCGGGACTTACACTGAAGCTTTCTTT.

This chain uses TRBV4-2 with TRBJ2-7; TRBD2 aligns across 7 bases. CDR3 size: 13 residues. Germline loops: CDR1 LGHNA, CDR2 YNFKEQ. Germline trimming cut 5 bases from V and 7 bases from J; bases unmatched to any gene: 8. The CDR3 spells CASSGEGFKEQYF. CDR3 DNA: TGTGCCAGCAGCGGGGAGGGGTTTAAAGAGCAGTACTTC.

This clone has more than one count but fewer than ten. The rearrangement joins TRBV27 to TRBJ2-5; 10 nucleotides agree with TRBD2. J was trimmed by 2 bases and V by 4 bases; bases with no gene match: 13. This CDR3 is built from 18 residues. Germline CDR1 MNHEY, CDR2 SMNVEV (reference sequence). For the CDR3, the DNA is TGTGCCAGCAGTTATCTAGCGGGAGAATTGCCGGCGCAAGAGACCCAGTACTTC. Encoded protein: CASSYLAGELPAQETQYF.

The chain combines TRBV19 with TRBJ1-5; D remains unclear. The CDR3 contains 14 residues. The ends were cut back, 0 bases at V and 1 base at J, with 4 bases in the middle. Germline values: CDR1 LNHDA, CDR2 SQIVND (reference sequence). The CDR3 DNA reads as TGTGCCAGTAGTATAGATCAAAGCAATCAGCCCCAGCATTTT. Protein: CASSIDQSNQPQHF.

This clone was seen a few times. This chain links TRBV7-2 with TRBJ1-2, with D perhaps TRBD1 (6 bases). Trimming removed 4 bases at V and 4 bases at J, with 16 bases between. Germline-derived CDR1 and CDR2 are SGHTA and FQGNSA. The CDR3 is 15 residues long. CDR3 sequence reads: CASSYRTDSGYGYTF. DNA of the CDR3: TGTGCCAGCAGCTACAGAACGGACAGTGGCTATGGCTACACCTTC.

The V call is TRBV6-5, the J call TRBJ2-3; tentatively, D is TRBD2 (5 bases). The CDR3 is made up of 14 amino acids. In germline, CDR1 is MNHEY, CDR2 SVGAGI. Trimming left V 0 bases short and J 14 bases short, with 18 bases between. This CDR3 is CASSYSIVERLVYF. CDR3 DNA sequence: TGTGCCAGCAGTTACTCGATTGTCGAGCGGCTCGTGTATTTT.

This rearrangement joins TRBV3-1 (or the pseudogene TRBV3-2) to TRBJ2-7, with 14 positions matching TRBD2. J lost 5 bases, V lost 4 bases, and 7 bases had no gene match. The CDR3 has 16 amino acids. Germline CDR1 LGHDT, CDR2 YNNKEL (reference sequence). The CDR3 protein is CASSLFPGLAGDEQYF. The DNA for the CDR3 is TGTGCCAGCAGCCTTTTCCCGGGACTAGCGGGAGACGAGCAGTACTTC.

The V gene is TRBV4-1, the J gene TRBJ1-6; D remains unclear. The CDR3 loop spans 14 amino acids. With 1 base removed from V and 3 bases from J, the gap between germline ends came to 4 bases. CDR1 is MGHRA, CDR2 YSYEKL, per germline. The CDR3 here is CASSQAYYNSPLHF. CDR3 nucleotide sequence: TGCGCCAGCAGCCAAGCTTACTATAATTCACCCCTCCACTTT.